This note documents a single T cell receptor (beta chain) sequence. In the authors' workflow: Scientists estimated how many nucleated cells there were by amplifying reference gene primers. Libraries were prepared by immunoSEQ multiplex PCR; TCRdb keeps only in-frame clonotypes and omits some of them. V, J and clone size are those of that table, while D and trimming were read from the DNA. The table has fewer than 180,000 clones, roughly 82% seen once. These data come from a study of blood T cell repertoires in COVID-19. Germline loops: CDR1 LNHDA, CDR2 SQIVND (reference sequence). The V and J ends lost 3 bases and 4 bases, in that order; junction bases with no gene match: 3. CDR3 length: 14 amino acids.

The material sequenced was peripheral blood. V gene TRBV19 combines with J gene TRBJ2-3; 8 bases are a match to TRBD2. This TCR was sampled from a man between 65 and 85 years old with acute or convalescent COVID-19. The CDR3 loop reads CASSMGTSPDTQYF. CDR3 bases: TGTGCCAGTAGTATGGGGACTAGTCCAGATACGCAGTATTTT.